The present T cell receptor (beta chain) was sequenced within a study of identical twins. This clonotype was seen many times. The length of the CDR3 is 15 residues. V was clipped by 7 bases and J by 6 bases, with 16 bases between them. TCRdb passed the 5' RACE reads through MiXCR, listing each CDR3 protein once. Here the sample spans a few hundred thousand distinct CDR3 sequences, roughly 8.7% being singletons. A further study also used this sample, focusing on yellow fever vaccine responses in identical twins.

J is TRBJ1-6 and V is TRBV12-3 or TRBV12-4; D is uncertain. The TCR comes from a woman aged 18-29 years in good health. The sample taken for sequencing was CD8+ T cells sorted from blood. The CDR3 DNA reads TGTGCCAGCAATTATGCTCTAGTCCCTAATTCACCCCTCCACTTT. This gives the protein CASNYALVPNSPLHF.